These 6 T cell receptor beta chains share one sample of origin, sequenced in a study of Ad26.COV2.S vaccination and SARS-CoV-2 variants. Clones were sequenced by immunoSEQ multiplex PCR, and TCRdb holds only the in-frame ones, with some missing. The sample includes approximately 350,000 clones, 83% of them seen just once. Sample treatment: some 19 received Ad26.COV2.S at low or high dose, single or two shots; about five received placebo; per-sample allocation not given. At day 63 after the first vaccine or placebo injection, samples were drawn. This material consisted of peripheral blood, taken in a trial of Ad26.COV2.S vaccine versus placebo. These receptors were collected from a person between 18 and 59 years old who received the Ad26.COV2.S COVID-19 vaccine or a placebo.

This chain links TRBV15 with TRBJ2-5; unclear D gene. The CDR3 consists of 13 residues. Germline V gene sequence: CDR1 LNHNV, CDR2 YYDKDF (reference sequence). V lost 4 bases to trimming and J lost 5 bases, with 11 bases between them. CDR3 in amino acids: CATSTLDTETQYF. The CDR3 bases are TGTGCCACCAGCACTCTAGATACGGAGACCCAGTACTTC. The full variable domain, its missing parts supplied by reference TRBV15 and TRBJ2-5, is DAMVIQNPRYQVTQFGKPVTLSCSQTLNHNVMYWYQQKSSQAPKLLFHYYDKDFNNEADTPDNFQSRRPNTSFCFLDIRSPGLGDTAMYLCATSTLDTETQYFGPGTRLLVL.

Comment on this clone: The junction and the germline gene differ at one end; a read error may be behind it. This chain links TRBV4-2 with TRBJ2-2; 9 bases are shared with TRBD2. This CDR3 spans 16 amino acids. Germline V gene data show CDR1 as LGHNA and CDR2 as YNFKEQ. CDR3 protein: CASSQDRRLAVGELFF. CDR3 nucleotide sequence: TGTGCCAGCAGTCAAGATAGGAGACTAGCGGTTGGGGAGCTGTTTTTT.

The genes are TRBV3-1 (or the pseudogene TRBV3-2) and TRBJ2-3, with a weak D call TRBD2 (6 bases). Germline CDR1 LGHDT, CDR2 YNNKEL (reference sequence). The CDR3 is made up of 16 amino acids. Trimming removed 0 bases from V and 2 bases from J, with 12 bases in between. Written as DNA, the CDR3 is TGTGCCAGCAGCCAAGATCCGGGGGTTACCACAGATACGCAGTATTTT. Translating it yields CASSQDPGVTTDTQYF.

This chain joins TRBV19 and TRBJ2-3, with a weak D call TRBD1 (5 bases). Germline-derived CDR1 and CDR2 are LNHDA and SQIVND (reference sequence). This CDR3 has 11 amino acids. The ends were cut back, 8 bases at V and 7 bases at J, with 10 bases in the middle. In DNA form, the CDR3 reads TGTGCCAGTTCCCCAGGGAATACGCAGTATTTT. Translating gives CASSPGNTQYF.

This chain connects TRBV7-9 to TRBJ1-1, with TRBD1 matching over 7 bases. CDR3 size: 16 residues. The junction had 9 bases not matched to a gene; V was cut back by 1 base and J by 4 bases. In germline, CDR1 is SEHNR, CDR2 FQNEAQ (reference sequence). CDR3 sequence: CASSLGHRGWPTEAFF. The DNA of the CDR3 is TGTGCCAGCAGCTTAGGTCACAGGGGATGGCCCACTGAAGCTTTCTTT.

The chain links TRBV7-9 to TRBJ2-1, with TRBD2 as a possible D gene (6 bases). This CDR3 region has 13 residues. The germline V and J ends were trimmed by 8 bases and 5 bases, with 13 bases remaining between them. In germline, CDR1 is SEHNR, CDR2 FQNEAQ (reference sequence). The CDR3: CASGGLWDNEQFF. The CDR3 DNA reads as TGTGCCAGCGGGGGGTTGTGGGACAATGAGCAGTTCTTC.